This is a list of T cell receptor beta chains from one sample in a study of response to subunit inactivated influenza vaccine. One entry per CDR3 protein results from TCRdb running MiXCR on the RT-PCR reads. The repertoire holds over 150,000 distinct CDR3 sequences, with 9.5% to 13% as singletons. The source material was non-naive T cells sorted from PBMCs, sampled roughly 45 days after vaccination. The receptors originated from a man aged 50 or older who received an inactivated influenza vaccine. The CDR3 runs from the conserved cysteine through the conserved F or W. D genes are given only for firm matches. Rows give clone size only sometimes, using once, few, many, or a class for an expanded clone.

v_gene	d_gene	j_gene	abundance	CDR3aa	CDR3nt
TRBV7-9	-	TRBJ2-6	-	CASSRIQGSGANVLTF	TGTGCCAGCAGCCGAATACAGGGTTCTGGGGCCAACGTCCTGACTTTC
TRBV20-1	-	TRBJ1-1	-	CSLPRQNTEAFF	TGCAGTCTACCCAGACAGAACACTGAAGCTTTCTTT
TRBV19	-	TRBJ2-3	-	CASSSADTDTQYF	TGTGCCAGTAGCTCGGCAGACACAGATACGCAGTATTTT
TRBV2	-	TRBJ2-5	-	CASSPLGRETQYF	TGTGCCAGCAGTCCCCTAGGGCGGGAGACCCAGTACTTC
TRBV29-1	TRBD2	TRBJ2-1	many	CSVEEYRRLAGEDEQFF	TGCAGCGTTGAAGAATATAGGCGACTAGCGGGAGAGGATGAGCAGTTCTTC
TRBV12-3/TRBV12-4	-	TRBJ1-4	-	CASSLGGGGEKLFF	TGTGCCAGCAGTTTGGGGGGAGGAGGTGAAAAACTGTTTTTT
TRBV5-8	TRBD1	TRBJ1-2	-	CASSFRGLDYGYTF	TGTGCCAGCAGCTTCAGGGGGCTGGACTATGGCTACACCTTC
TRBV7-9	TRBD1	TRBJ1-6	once	CASSSRDSSNSPLHF	TGTGCCAGCAGCTCCCGGGACAGTAGTAATTCACCCCTCCACTTT
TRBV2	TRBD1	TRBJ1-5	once	CASRVAPGQVNQPQHF	TGTGCCAGCAGGGTGGCACCGGGACAGGTCAATCAGCCCCAGCATTTT
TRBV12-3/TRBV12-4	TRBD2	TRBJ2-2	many	CASSQLAWNTGELFF	TGTGCCAGCAGTCAACTAGCGTGGAACACCGGGGAGCTGTTTTTT
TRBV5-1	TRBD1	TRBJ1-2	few	CASSLAAGQGVDYTF	TGCGCCAGCAGCTTGGCCGCGGGACAGGGGGTAGACTACACCTTC
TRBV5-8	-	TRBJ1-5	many	CASSLANHPRQPQHF	TGTGCCAGCAGCTTGGCGAATCACCCAAGGCAGCCCCAGCATTTT
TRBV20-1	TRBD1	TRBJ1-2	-	CSARQGDYYGYTF	TGCAGTGCTAGACAGGGGGACTACTATGGCTACACCTTC
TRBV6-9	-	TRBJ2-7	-	CASNRQGTSAYEQYF	TGTGCCAGCAATCGACAAGGAACTTCAGCCTACGAGCAGTACTTC
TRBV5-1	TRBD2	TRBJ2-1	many	CASSLRGSGNVFYNEQFF	TGCGCCAGCAGCTTGCGCGGTAGCGGGAACGTATTCTACAATGAGCAGTTCTTC
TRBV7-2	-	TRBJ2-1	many	CASSLGANLGNEQFF	TGTGCCAGCAGCCTCGGGGCCAACCTAGGGAATGAGCAGTTCTTC
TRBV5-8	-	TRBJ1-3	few	CASSAGGPLSGNTIYF	TGTGCCAGCAGCGCCGGGGGGCCCCTCTCTGGAAACACCATATATTTT
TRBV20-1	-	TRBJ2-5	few	CSAFAGRETQYF	TGCAGTGCTTTCGCAGGAAGGGAGACCCAGTACTTC